This entry lists 26 T cell receptor beta chains sequenced from one sample in a study of blood T cell repertoires in COVID-19. Libraries were prepared by immunoSEQ multiplex PCR; TCRdb keeps only in-frame clonotypes and omits some of them. Here the sample spans tens of thousands of clones, 75% to 85% being singletons. What was sequenced was peripheral blood. The receptor set was obtained from a human donor in a cohort sampled during active COVID-19.

This sequence joins TRBV19 and TRBJ2-3; the match to TRBD2 covers 10 bases. Germline V gene data show CDR1 as LNHDA and CDR2 as SQIVND (reference sequence). Trimming removed 5 bases from V and 3 bases from J; junction bases left unmatched: 5. CDR3 size: 15 residues. CDR3 region: CASSSLAGATDTQYF. The CDR3 DNA reads TGTGCCAGTAGTTCCCTAGCGGGGGCTACAGATACGCAGTATTTT.

The chain links TRBV4-1 to TRBJ2-7; 12 bases map to TRBD2. Per the germline V gene, CDR1 is MGHRA and CDR2 is YSYEKL. CDR3 length equals 16 residues. V was pared by 2 bases and J by 7 bases, with 9 bases of the junction left unmatched. CDR3 sequence: CASSQRTSGASGEQYF. Here the CDR3 DNA reads TGCGCCAGCAGCCAAAGGACTAGCGGGGCCTCGGGAGAGCAGTACTTC.

The chain recombines TRBV18 with TRBJ1-1; TRBD1 matches 7 bases. V gave up 6 bases and J gave up 1 base; unmatched junction bases: 8. The CDR3 sequence is 15 residues long. Germline-derived CDR1 and CDR2 are KGHSH and LQKENI. The CDR3: CASSRDSLGNTEAFF. The CDR3, as DNA: TGTGCCAGCTCCCGGGACAGCCTGGGGAACACTGAAGCTTTCTTT.

This rearrangement joins TRBV19 to TRBJ2-3, with D uncertain. CDR1 and CDR2 from the germline V gene are LNHDA and SQIVND (reference sequence). The length of the CDR3 is 12 residues. The germline V and J ends were trimmed by 3 bases and 6 bases, with 7 bases remaining between them. The CDR3 spells CASSITPDTQYF. As DNA, the CDR3 is TGTGCCAGTAGTATTACACCCGATACGCAGTATTTT.

The V and J genes are TRBV3-1 (or the pseudogene TRBV3-2) and TRBJ2-3, with D perhaps TRBD2 (6 bases). Germline loops: CDR1 LGHDT, CDR2 YNNKEL (reference sequence). V lost 4 bases and J 0 bases, leaving 14 bases between the germline ends. The CDR3 extends over 16 amino acids. CDR3 nucleotide sequence: TGTGCCAGCAGCCTCTTCCGGGAGCGAAGCACAGATACGCAGTATTTT. Its protein product is CASSLFRERSTDTQYF.

This rearrangement joins TRBV7-3 to TRBJ2-1; D may be TRBD1 (5 bases). Germline loops: CDR1 SGHTA, CDR2 FQGTGA. V was pared by 1 base and J by 6 bases, with 16 bases between. This CDR3 is 16 amino acids long. CDR3 DNA: TGTGCCAGCAGCTTAAAGCTAGGGGCTGCGCGCAATGAGCAGTTCTTC. This sequence encodes CASSLKLGAARNEQFF.

Ten or more counts support this clone. The J gene is TRBJ2-7, the V gene TRBV29-1; 8 positions agree with TRBD2. V lost 4 bases to trimming and J lost 8 bases; unmatched junction nucleotides: 19. CDR1 and CDR2 from the germline V gene are SQVTM and ANQGSEA. This CDR3 has 16 amino acids. CDR3 protein: CSVAELAGPLGGKQYF. In nucleotides, the CDR3 is TGCAGCGTTGCCGAATTAGCGGGGCCGCTCGGGGGTAAGCAGTACTTC.

The chain has TRBV3-1 (or the pseudogene TRBV3-2) and TRBJ2-7; D is possibly TRBD1 (5 bases). Trimming pared 1 base from V and 5 bases from J, leaving 12 bases between. CDR3 length: 14 amino acids. CDR1 and CDR2 (germline): LGHDT, YNNKEL (reference sequence). The CDR3 bases are TGTGCCAGCAGCCAAGTCGTACGCAGGGACGAGCAGTACTTC. This gives the protein CASSQVVRRDEQYF.

This clone was seen once. The CDR3 here is CASSPSGTGWDEKLFF. In DNA form, the CDR3 reads TGTGCCAGCAGCCCAAGCGGCACAGGGTGGGATGAAAAACTGTTTTTT. This rearrangement joins TRBV7-8 to TRBJ1-4; weak D call: TRBD1 (6 bases). Deletions cut 5 bases from V and 6 bases from J, with 19 bases between. The germline V gene has CDR1 SGHVS and CDR2 FQNEAQ. The CDR3 spans 16 residues.

This clone was counted between two and nine times. J is TRBJ2-7 and V is TRBV2; tentatively, D is TRBD2 (5 bases). Germline lookup yields CDR1 SNHLY and CDR2 FYNNEI. This CDR3 is built from 15 residues. V gave up 6 bases and J gave up 0 bases, with 15 bases separating them. The CDR3 sequence: CASRERAGSSYEQYF. For the CDR3, the DNA is TGTGCCAGCAGGGAGAGGGCAGGCAGCTCCTACGAGCAGTACTTC.

The CDR3: CASSTYGQGKVHF. CDR3 nucleotides: TGTGCCAGCAGTACTTATGGACAGGGCAAGGTCCACTTT. The chain couples TRBV2 to TRBJ1-6; TRBD1 aligns across 8 bases. Germline V gene sequence: CDR1 SNHLY, CDR2 FYNNEI. The CDR3 sequence is 13 residues long. The V and J ends lost 5 bases and 17 bases, in that order; junction bases with no gene match: 11.

V is TRBV15 and J is TRBJ1-2; D is undetermined. V lost 0 bases to trimming and J lost 3 bases, with 5 bases between them. The CDR3 extends over 13 amino acids. Germline CDR1 is LNHNV and CDR2 is YYDKDF (reference sequence). In DNA form, the CDR3 reads TGTGCCACCAGCAGAGATATAGACTATGGCTACACCTTC. Translating gives CATSRDIDYGYTF.

V and J are TRBV10-2 and TRBJ1-3; the match to TRBD1 covers 9 bases. The CDR3 runs 15 residues. V shed 9 bases, J shed 0 bases, and the junction held 6 bases outside the gene matches. Germline assignment: CDR1 WSHSY and CDR2 SAAADI. CDR3 DNA: TGCGCCAGTACCGGGACAGGGAACTCTGGAAACACCATATATTTT. It encodes CASTGTGNSGNTIYF.

The chain carries TRBV7-6 and TRBJ2-1, with 7 bases identical to TRBD1. The germline V gene encodes CDR1 SGHVS and CDR2 FNYEAQ. V shed 5 bases and J 3 bases; nucleotides not matched to a gene: 10. The CDR3 spans 16 residues. The CDR3 is CASSGRTGPSYNEQFF. The CDR3 DNA sequence: TGTGCCAGCAGCGGTCGGACAGGTCCGAGCTACAATGAGCAGTTCTTC.

This chain uses TRBV11-2 with TRBJ1-2; 7 positions agree with TRBD1. The junction had 4 bases not matched to a gene; V was cut back by 1 base and J by 8 bases. The CDR3 length is 13 residues. From germline, CDR1 is SGHAT and CDR2 FQNNGV. The CDR3 DNA follows: TGTGCCAGCAGCTTAGTGGGGACAGAAGGCTACACCTTC. Encoded protein: CASSLVGTEGYTF.

V gene TRBV4-1 combines with J gene TRBJ2-4; perhaps TRBD1 as D (5 bases). The CDR3 runs to 16 residues. With 1 base removed from V and 0 bases from J, the gap between germline ends came to 10 bases. Per the germline V gene, CDR1 is MGHRA and CDR2 is YSYEKL. The CDR3 DNA follows: TGCGCCAGCAGCCAAGCAGGGTCCCTAGCCAAAAACATTCAGTACTTC. Encoded protein: CASSQAGSLAKNIQYF.

This chain connects TRBV7-3 to TRBJ2-2; the match to TRBD2 covers 8 bases. From germline, CDR1 is SGHTA and CDR2 FQGTGA. The V and J ends lost 2 bases and 5 bases, in that order; junction bases with no gene match: 7. The CDR3 contains 16 residues. In nucleotides, the CDR3 is TGTGCCAGCAGCTTATTGGGCGGGGGGCGAACCGGGGAGCTGTTTTTT. It encodes CASSLLGGGRTGELFF.

The chain carries TRBV6-5 and TRBJ1-1; 7 bases match TRBD1. Germline V gives CDR1 MNHEY, CDR2 SVGAGI. This CDR3 comprises 16 residues. V shed 0 bases and J 7 bases; nucleotides not matched to a gene: 11. CDR3 in amino acids: CASSYSGTVFEIEAFF. In nucleotides, the CDR3 is TGTGCCAGCAGTTACTCCGGGACAGTCTTCGAAATTGAAGCTTTCTTT.

V is TRBV14 and J is TRBJ1-6, with D perhaps matching TRBD1 (6 bases). This CDR3 has 16 residues. Germline V CDR1 and CDR2: SGHDN, FVKESK. Trimming shortened V by 2 bases and J by 7 bases, and 15 bases separated the two germline ends. CDR3 sequence (DNA): TGTGCCAGCAGCCAATCCCCCGGACAGATAAATTCACCCCTCCACTTT. Residues: CASSQSPGQINSPLHF.

The rearrangement uses TRBV2 and TRBJ1-1, with D uncertain. Germline CDR1 and CDR2: SNHLY and FYNNEI. The CDR3 consists of 13 residues. Trimming left V 4 bases short and J 11 bases short, with 17 bases between. CDR3 DNA sequence: TGTGCCAGCAGTGTATTGGAGGGTAACGGGGCTTTCTTT. Translating it yields CASSVLEGNGAFF.

Only a few counts were recorded for this clone. The chain is built from TRBV29-1 and TRBJ2-3; 7 nucleotides align to TRBD1. CDR1 and CDR2 from the germline V gene are SQVTM and ANQGSEA. CDR3 length equals 19 residues. With 7 bases clipped from V and 2 bases from J, the junction kept 24 bases outside the gene matches. The CDR3 coding sequence is TGCAGCGCTCTCCCCCGGACAGGTTTAACGACAAAGGACACAGATACGCAGTATTTT. This encodes CSALPRTGLTTKDTDTQYF.

This rearrangement joins TRBV30 to TRBJ2-1; TRBD1 agrees at 7 bases. V shed 7 bases and J 6 bases; nucleotides not matched to a gene: 6. The CDR3 loop spans 12 amino acids. Germline CDR1 and CDR2: GTSNPN and SVGIG (reference sequence). DNA of the CDR3: TGTGCCTCCCGGGACAGAATCAATGAGCAGTTCTTC. Translating it yields CASRDRINEQFF. Supplemented by reference TRBV30 and TRBJ2-1, the full variable domain reads SQTIHQWPATLVQPVGSPLSLECTVEGTSNPNLYWYRQAAGRGLQLLFYSVGIGQISSEVPQNLSASRPQDRQFILSSKKLLLSDSGFYLCASRDRINEQFFGPGTRLTVL.

This chain joins TRBV19 and TRBJ1-5, with a tentative D call TRBD1 (5 bases). V was clipped by 7 bases and J by 2 bases, with 15 bases between them. CDR3 length: 15 residues. The germline CDR1 and CDR2 sequences are LNHDA and SQIVND (reference sequence). The CDR3, as DNA: TGTGCCAGTAAAGTCGGCAGGGATGGCAATCAGCCCCAGCATTTT. Amino acid sequence: CASKVGRDGNQPQHF.

The V call is TRBV5-6, the J call TRBJ2-7, with 9 bases aligning to TRBD1. CDR3 length: 19 amino acids. With V trimmed by 3 bases and J by 3 bases, 19 bases remained unmatched. From germline, CDR1 is SGHDT and CDR2 YYEEEE. The CDR3 DNA reads TGTGCCAGCAGCTCATCCCGGGACAGGGTCTCCGCAAGTAGCTACGAGCAGTACTTC. As protein: CASSSSRDRVSASSYEQYF.

On this clone itself: The sample carries other DNA sequences with the same CDR3. The rearrangement joins TRBV30 to TRBJ2-2, with 14 bases lining up with TRBD2. Per germline, CDR1 GTSNPN and CDR2 SVGIG (reference sequence). The V gene end was trimmed by 2 bases and the J gene end by 4 bases; junction bases not matched to a gene: 3. The CDR3 covers 16 residues. DNA of the CDR3: TGTGCCTGGAGTTGGGGACTAGCGGGGGCCACCGGGGAGCTGTTTTTT. This translates into CAWSWGLAGATGELFF.

The rearrangement links TRBV2 to TRBJ1-5; no clear D gene. CDR1 is SNHLY and CDR2 is FYNNEI in the germline V gene. Trimming shortened V by 3 bases and J by 0 bases, and 6 bases separated the two germline ends. This CDR3 region has 14 residues. The CDR3 is CASSDGVSNQPQHF. DNA for the CDR3: TGTGCCAGCAGTGACGGGGTTAGCAATCAGCCCCAGCATTTT. The entire variable domain, with the rest obtained from reference TRBV2 and TRBJ1-5, is as follows: EPEVTQTPSHQVTQMGQEVILRCVPISNHLYFYWYRQILGQKVEFLVSFYNNEISEKSEIFDDQFSVERPDGSNFTLKIRSTKLEDSAMYFCASSDGVSNQPQHFGDGTRLSIL.